Below are 20 T cell receptor beta chains sequenced from a single sample in a study of T cell responses to AZD1222 COVID-19 vaccine. TCRdb's copy holds only in-frame clones and misses some; the assay was immunoSEQ multiplex PCR. The profile shows approximately 180,000 clones, just under 95% of them singletons. The sequencing used peripheral blood, collected 28 days after the second dose of the MenACWY control vaccine. The receptors originated from an adult who received the MenACWY meningococcal vaccine as a control.

This clone was detected once. This rearrangement joins TRBV6-5 to TRBJ1-6, with D possibly being TRBD1 (6 bases). V lost 6 bases and J lost 7, with 7 bases in between. CDR3 length equals 12 residues. CDR1 is MNHEY, CDR2 SVGAGI, per germline. CDR3 region: CASRQGNSPLHF. The CDR3, as DNA: TGTGCCAGCAGACAGGGAAATTCACCCCTCCACTTT.

As concerns this clone: Other DNA sequences of this sample code for an identical CDR3. The chain joins TRBV7-2 to TRBJ1-2; TRBD1 aligns across 8 bases. Trimming at V came to 3 bases and at J to 5 bases, leaving 2 bases not matched to a gene. This CDR3 spans 13 amino acids. Germline V gives CDR1 SGHTA, CDR2 FQGNSA. As DNA, the CDR3 is TGTGCCAGCAGCTTGGACAGGGAATATGGCTACACCTTC. Translation: CASSLDREYGYTF. The full variable domain, rest sourced from reference TRBV7-2 and TRBJ1-2, is GAGVSQSPSNKVTEKGKDVELRCDPISGHTALYWYRQSLGQGLEFLIYFQGNSAPDKSGLPSDRFSAERTGGSVSTLTIQRTQQEDSAVYLCASSLDREYGYTFGSGTRLTVV.

The gene calls are TRBV25-1 and TRBJ1-2; D is uncertain. Looked up from germline, CDR1 is MGHDK and CDR2 is SYGVNS. V lost 6 bases, J lost 8 bases, and 19 bases lay in between. This CDR3 has 14 residues. The CDR3 DNA reads TGTGCCAGCAGCGCCGGGTCGGTGAGAGGGGGCTACACCTTC. Translating gives CASSAGSVRGGYTF.

The chain links TRBV6-5 to TRBJ2-1; 8 bases are a match to TRBD2. J gave up 8 bases and V 4 bases, and 10 bases lay outside the gene matches. Germline V CDR1 and CDR2: MNHEY, SVGAGI. The CDR3 runs to 15 residues. The CDR3 bases are TGTGCCAGCAGTTCCGGGACTAGTCCTTACCATGAGCAGTTCTTC. Amino acid sequence: CASSSGTSPYHEQFF.

In this sample, this clone turned up once. This CDR3 reads CASALDSSANYGYTF. The CDR3 nucleotides are TGCGCCAGCGCGCTGGACAGCTCCGCTAACTATGGCTACACCTTC. V and J are TRBV5-1 and TRBJ1-2, with D possibly being TRBD1 (6 bases). Germline loops: CDR1 SGHRS, CDR2 YFSETQ. This CDR3 is 15 amino acids long. Trimming stripped 7 bases from V and 0 bases from J, with 16 bases between.

Note on this clone: At one end, the junction sequence differs from germline, possibly due to a read error. The CDR3 spells CASSLPTAPPVDF. The CDR3 DNA reads TGTGCCAGCAGCTTGCCCACCGCGCCCCCGGTGGATTTT. The V and J genes are TRBV5-4 and TRBJ2-3; the D is unclear. The CDR3 is 13 amino acids. Germline V lookup: CDR1 SGHNT, CDR2 YYREEE (reference sequence).

The chain carries TRBV4-1 and TRBJ2-1; possible D gene TRBD2, 7 bases. This CDR3 has 16 residues. Between the trimmed V and J ends, which lost 1 base and 7 bases, there was a span of 17 bases. Germline-derived CDR1 and CDR2 are MGHRA and YSYEKL. The CDR3 spells CASSQVAGGPRNEQFF. The CDR3, as DNA: TGCGCCAGCAGCCAAGTAGCCGGGGGGCCCAGGAATGAGCAGTTCTTC.

The chain is built from TRBV25-1 and TRBJ1-6; perhaps TRBD1 as D (5 bases). The germline CDR1 and CDR2 sequences are MGHDK and SYGVNS. The germline V and J ends were trimmed by 1 base and 6 bases, with 7 bases remaining between them. The CDR3 extends over 14 amino acids. The CDR3 sequence: CASSEWGGNSPLHF. The CDR3 coding sequence is TGTGCCAGCAGTGAATGGGGGGGTAATTCACCCCTCCACTTT.

The V call is TRBV7-9, the J call TRBJ1-3; D gene uncertain. V gave up 2 bases and J gave up 6 bases, with 2 bases separating them. CDR1 is SEHNR, CDR2 FQNEAQ, per germline (reference sequence). The CDR3 sequence is 11 residues long. The CDR3 spells CASSLSNTIYF. CDR3 nucleotides: TGTGCCAGCAGCTTATCAAACACCATATATTTT.

This rearrangement joins TRBV28 to TRBJ2-7, with D perhaps matching TRBD1 or TRBD2 (5 bases each). The germline V gene encodes CDR1 MDHEN and CDR2 SYDVKM. The CDR3 contains 15 residues. With 7 bases removed from V and 1 base from J, the gap between germline ends came to 17 bases. The DNA for the CDR3 is TGTGCCAGCACTTCGGGACCCCGGATGTCCTACGAGCAGTACTTC. Protein product: CASTSGPRMSYEQYF.

The chain is built from TRBV2 and TRBJ2-7; D possibly corresponds to TRBD2 (6 bases). V was cut by 6 bases and J by 0 bases, with 15 bases left in between. The germline CDR1 and CDR2 sequences are SNHLY and FYNNEI. The CDR3 runs to 15 residues. The CDR3 region is CASSLGTGGSYEQYF. The DNA of the CDR3 is TGTGCCAGCAGCCTCGGGACCGGGGGCTCCTACGAGCAGTACTTC.

The CDR3 bases are TGCGCCAGCAGCCAGGATCCGGGACGATTGGGTGGAGGCACCTTC. It specifies CASSQDPGRLGGGTF. J is TRBJ1-2 and V is TRBV4-1, with a weak D call TRBD1 (5 bases). The length of the CDR3 is 15 residues. V was trimmed by 3 bases and J by 13 bases, leaving 24 bases between them. Germline assignment: CDR1 MGHRA and CDR2 YSYEKL.

V usage is TRBV19 and J usage is TRBJ1-1; possible D gene TRBD1, 5 bases. CDR3 size: 13 residues. The germline CDR1 and CDR2 sequences are LNHDA and SQIVND (reference sequence). V was pared by 10 bases and J by 0 bases, with 12 bases between. CDR3 sequence reads: CATTDSMNTEAFF. The CDR3 coding sequence is TGTGCCACCACCGACAGTATGAACACTGAAGCTTTCTTT.

This chain uses TRBV4-2 with TRBJ1-3, with unresolved D. The CDR3 loop spans 16 amino acids. The V and J ends lost 0 bases and 0 bases respectively, with 9 bases between them. CDR1 is LGHNA, CDR2 YNFKEQ, per germline. CDR3 residues: CASSQDWQLSGNTIYF. The CDR3 DNA reads TGTGCCAGCAGCCAAGATTGGCAGCTCTCTGGAAACACCATATATTTT.

The chain carries TRBV18 and TRBJ1-2; no reliable D call. Trimming removed 0 bases from V and 0 bases from J, with 14 bases in between. Germline loops: CDR1 KGHSH, CDR2 LQKENI. The CDR3 length is 17 residues. The CDR3 bases are TGTGCCAGCTCACCACCGGCGGCTAGCCGGTCTAACTATGGCTACACCTTC. It codes for CASSPPAASRSNYGYTF.

This sequence joins TRBV11-2 and TRBJ1-1; D unclear. Trimming took off 8 bases at V and 0 bases at J, with 10 bases between the two ends. CDR1 and CDR2 (germline): SGHAT, FQNNGV. The CDR3 loop spans 13 amino acids. CDR3 nucleotide sequence: TGTGCCAGCCGTACAGAAATGAACACTGAAGCTTTCTTT. Its translation is CASRTEMNTEAFF.

The CDR3 DNA is TGTGCCAGCTCACTCGGACAGTACGAGACCCAGTACTTC. This codes for CASSLGQYETQYF. The chain employs TRBV18 and TRBJ2-5, with TRBD1 as a possible D gene (6 bases). This CDR3 is built from 13 residues. The V end lost 4 bases, the J end lost 5 bases, and 11 bases lay between the germline ends. Germline CDR1 reads KGHSH; CDR2 reads LQKENI.

This chain uses TRBV10-3 with TRBJ1-2, with D unclear. The V gene lost 0 bases and the J gene lost 2 bases, with 13 bases spanning the gap. CDR3 size: 16 residues. CDR1 and CDR2 (germline): ENHRY, SYGVKD. CDR3 bases: TGTGCCATCAGTGAGTCGCAAACAAATCCCAACTATGGCTACACCTTC. Its protein product is CAISESQTNPNYGYTF.

The chain employs TRBV5-1 and TRBJ2-7; maybe TRBD2 (7 bases). Germline V gives CDR1 SGHRS, CDR2 YFSETQ. The V and J ends lost 2 bases and 2 bases respectively, with 11 bases between them. The CDR3 covers 14 residues. In DNA, the CDR3 is TGCGCCAGCAGCTTCGGGGGGCCCACCTACGAGCAGTACTTC. Residues: CASSFGGPTYEQYF.

This clone was seen more than once but under ten times. V is TRBV6-5 and J is TRBJ2-3, with 7 nucleotides matching TRBD2. This CDR3 contains 15 residues. V shed 7 bases, J shed 2 bases, and the junction held 9 bases outside the gene matches. The V gene's germline CDR1 is MNHEY and CDR2 SVGAGI. This CDR3 reads CASILSGGNTDTQYF. CDR3 DNA: TGTGCCAGCATTTTATCGGGGGGAAACACAGATACGCAGTATTTT.